This T cell receptor (beta chain) was identified during a study of CD8+ T cells in alopecia areata. Study-wide context: The protocol delivered tofacitinib for 6 to 18 months, then withdrew it for 6 months. Notes on the study in general: Only a single nonresponder existed, so baseline CD8+ expansion links stay unclear.

The table lists this clone with a few counts. Antigen: not known. Extraction and reverse transcription of RNA yielded cDNA as the sequencing template. TCRdb's copy holds only in-frame clones and misses some; the assay was immunoSEQ multiplex PCR. Seen here are around 100,000 clones, over 75% observed once, and the top ten hold more than 9.5%. Treatment: oral pan-JAK inhibitor, 5-10 mg twice daily. In alopecia areata patients, both lesional scalp punch biopsies and peripheral blood were collected. The J segment lost 5 bases and the V segment lost 1 base, leaving 3 bases of the junction unmatched. Germline-derived CDR1 and CDR2 are SSHAT and FNYEAQ (reference sequence). This CDR3 is 15 amino acids long.

This TCR was recovered from a human donor with alopecia areata. The rearrangement joins TRBV7-7 to TRBJ2-1; 9 bases line up with TRBD1. The source material was CD8+ T cells sorted from blood, sampled at approximately week 30, from a patient treated with tofacitinib. The DNA of the CDR3 is TGTGCCAGCAGCTTAGGGACAGGGGACCACAATGAGCAGTTCTTC. Its protein product is CASSLGTGDHNEQFF.